The clone carrying this T cell receptor beta chain has at least ten counts. Its antigen is still unknown. Using a J-beta primer mix together with a sample-barcoded 5' primer, a second PCR was run for about 6 to 12 cycles. Via MiXCR, TCRdb re-called the 5' RACE reads, giving one row per CDR3 protein. The sample holds some 640,000 distinct CDR3 sequences; around 45% are singletons and the top ten take 30% to 40%. The total RNA that was extracted per sample amounted to at least 5 micrograms. This entry comes from a study of blood T cells in healthy people across ages. The study, taken as a whole, reports: Strongly correlated with naive T cell percentage was TCR beta diversity.

CDR1 and CDR2 from the germline V gene are SGHTA and FQGNSA. V trimming: 3 bases; J trimming: 4 bases; junction bases outside the gene matches: 4. The CDR3 spans 14 residues. The V and J genes are TRBV7-2 and TRBJ2-3; TRBD2 matches 7 bases. This receptor was taken from a woman in her sixties or seventies in good health. Specimen: blood. Here the CDR3 DNA reads TGTGCCAGCAGCTTGGGGCTAGCGGCAGATACGCAGTATTTT. This sequence encodes CASSLGLAADTQYF.